A single sample gave rise to the 26 T cell receptor beta chains below, sequenced in a study of shared clonotypes between healthy human individuals. Profiling relied on immunoSEQ multiplex PCR, and the TCRdb table lists in-frame clones only, not all of them. The sample yields over 2 million clones, over 85% seen once. The specimen sequenced was naive CD4+ T cells sorted from blood. Subset reported: CD45RA+ positively selected. The receptor source for this set is a man aged 18-30 years in good health.

The CDR3 nucleotides are TGTGCCAGCAGCTCACCGGGACTTTCCCCCTACGAGCAGTACTTC. This sequence encodes CASSSPGLSPYEQYF. The rearrangement joins TRBV11-2 to TRBJ2-7; D is perhaps TRBD2 (6 bases). Germline assignment: CDR1 SGHAT and CDR2 FQNNGV. Deletions cut 4 bases from V and 2 bases from J, with 15 bases between. The CDR3 runs to 15 residues.

The CDR3 spells CASSIGEVPEAFF. In nucleotides, the CDR3 is TGTGCCAGTAGTATAGGAGAGGTTCCTGAAGCTTTCTTT. The chain is built from TRBV19 and TRBJ1-1; D ambiguous. In germline, CDR1 is LNHDA, CDR2 SQIVND (reference sequence). CDR3 size: 13 residues. V was clipped by 1 base and J by 6 bases, with 9 bases between them.

This clone was seen just once. Other DNA sequences in this specimen translate into the identical CDR3. The chain has TRBV7-2 and TRBJ2-7, with D tentatively TRBD2 (6 bases). The CDR3 contains 15 residues. CDR1 and CDR2 from the germline V gene are SGHTA and FQGNSA. Trimming removed 3 bases from V and 2 bases from J, with 14 bases in between. As DNA, the CDR3 is TGTGCCAGCAGCTTGGTTGCTAGCGAAACCTACGAGCAGTACTTC. It translates to CASSLVASETYEQYF.

This chain links TRBV4-1 with TRBJ1-1; no clear D. Deletions cut 1 base from V and 8 bases from J, with 17 bases between. CDR1 and CDR2 from the germline V gene are MGHRA and YSYEKL. The CDR3 covers 15 residues. CDR3 nucleotides: TGCGCCAGCAGCCAAGTCATCATGGCACATAGGGAAGCTTTCTTT. Protein sequence: CASSQVIMAHREAFF.

Remarks on this clone: A junction boundary mismatches the germline segment, possibly from a read error. The chain has TRBV29-1 and TRBJ1-1, with D perhaps matching TRBD1 (6 bases). Germline V CDR1 and CDR2: SQVTM, ANQGSEA. This CDR3 has 12 amino acids. The CDR3 is CSVEGGRNEAFF. In DNA form, the CDR3 reads TGCAGCGTCGAAGGGGGACGCAATGAAGCTTTCTTT.

The CDR3: CASRKSNYGYTF. DNA for the CDR3: TGTGCCAGCAGGAAATCCAACTATGGCTACACCTTC. This rearrangement joins TRBV6-5 to TRBJ1-2; D not resolved. The V end lost 6 bases, the J end lost 2 bases, and 7 bases lay between the germline ends. CDR3 length: 12 residues. CDR1 and CDR2 from the germline V gene are MNHEY and SVGAGI.

The chain links TRBV28 to TRBJ1-2; no reliable D call. Germline V gene sequence: CDR1 MDHEN, CDR2 SYDVKM. V lost 4 bases to trimming and J lost 4 bases, with 13 bases between them. The CDR3 contains 14 residues. CDR3 amino acids: CASSYEAGLYGYTF. CDR3 DNA sequence: TGTGCCAGCAGTTATGAGGCAGGCCTCTATGGCTACACCTTC.

J is TRBJ2-5 and V is TRBV27; 7 bases are a match to TRBD1. Germline CDR1 and CDR2: MNHEY and SMNVEV (reference sequence). The CDR3 loop spans 14 amino acids. Trimming removed 4 bases from V and 4 bases from J; junction bases left unmatched: 6. CDR3 in DNA: TGTGCCAGCAGTTCCCACAGGGGTACAGAGACCCAGTACTTC. Translating gives CASSSHRGTETQYF.

The V call is TRBV6-1, the J call TRBJ2-2; D unclear. This CDR3 spans 13 amino acids. Germline CDR1 reads MNHNS; CDR2 reads SASEGT. The V end was cut by 4 bases, the J end by 2 bases, with 5 bases between. The CDR3 spells CASSVVNTGELFF. The CDR3 DNA reads as TGTGCCAGCAGTGTAGTTAACACCGGGGAGCTGTTTTTT.

The V and J genes are TRBV7-6 and TRBJ2-1, with 9 nucleotides matching TRBD2. With V trimmed by 2 bases and J by 6 bases, 8 bases remained unmatched. The CDR3 runs to 16 residues. In germline, CDR1 is SGHVS, CDR2 FNYEAQ. The DNA for the CDR3 is TGTGCCAGCAGCTTAATAGCGCTAGCGGGATCCAATGAGCAGTTCTTC. Its translation is CASSLIALAGSNEQFF.

The chain carries TRBV30 and TRBJ1-2; unclear D gene. CDR1 and CDR2 from the germline V gene are GTSNPN and SVGIG (reference sequence). The V end lost 1 base, the J end lost 8 bases, and 11 bases lay between the germline ends. This CDR3 has 12 amino acids. This CDR3 reads CAWSAGVRGYTF. CDR3 DNA sequence: TGTGCCTGGAGTGCTGGGGTTCGCGGCTACACCTTC.

This chain links TRBV6-1 with TRBJ2-1; D may correspond to TRBD1 or TRBD2 (5 bases each). V lost 3 bases and J 2 bases, leaving 8 bases between the germline ends. Germline CDR1 and CDR2: MNHNS and SASEGT. This CDR3 contains 14 residues. DNA of the CDR3: TGTGCCAGCAGTGATGGGGGAGCCTACAATGAGCAGTTCTTC. It codes for CASSDGGAYNEQFF.

For the CDR3, the DNA is TGTGCCAGCACCTCTAGCGGGGGCACAGATACGCAGTATTTT. This translates into CASTSSGGTDTQYF. This sequence joins TRBV28 and TRBJ2-3, with 9 nucleotides matching TRBD2. The junction had 3 bases not matched to a gene; V was cut back by 7 bases and J by 1 base. Germline V gene lookup returns CDR1 MDHEN and CDR2 SYDVKM. The CDR3 is made up of 14 amino acids.

A note on this clone: Different DNA sequences within this sample yield the same CDR3. The gene calls are TRBV18 and TRBJ1-1; no definite D call. The CDR3 is 13 residues long. V was pared by 3 bases and J by 0 bases, with 5 bases between. Germline lookup yields CDR1 KGHSH and CDR2 LQKENI. The CDR3, as DNA: TGTGCCAGCTCACCGCCTATGAACACTGAAGCTTTCTTT. Protein sequence: CASSPPMNTEAFF.

The sample holds one count of this clone. The rearrangement links TRBV7-2 to TRBJ1-6; D is perhaps TRBD1 (5 bases). V gave up 2 bases and J gave up 14 bases, with 13 bases separating them. The germline CDR1 and CDR2 sequences are SGHTA and FQGNSA. CDR3 length: 13 residues. The CDR3 DNA reads as TGTGCCAGCAGCTTATTAAAGGGGATCACCCTCCACTTT. Amino acids: CASSLLKGITLHF.

To note about this clone: This same CDR3 is encoded by further DNA sequences in the sample. The V and J genes are TRBV28 and TRBJ1-2, with a weak D call TRBD1 (6 bases). The CDR3 contains 11 residues. Germline CDR1 and CDR2: MDHEN and SYDVKM. The V end was cut by 5 bases, the J end by 5 bases, with 6 bases between. The CDR3 is CASSRGYGYTF. CDR3 DNA: TGTGCCAGCAGTAGGGGGTATGGCTACACCTTC.

The chain carries TRBV29-1 and TRBJ1-1; the D gene is possibly TRBD1 (5 bases). Trimming removed 3 bases at V and 5 bases at J, with 22 bases between. The germline V gene encodes CDR1 SQVTM and CDR2 ANQGSEA. This CDR3 has 16 amino acids. The CDR3 loop reads CSVEIRPGPWETEAFF. CDR3 nucleotides: TGCAGCGTTGAGATCCGCCCAGGGCCGTGGGAAACTGAAGCTTTCTTT. Combining the CDR3 with reference TRBV29-1 and TRBJ1-1 gives the whole variable domain SAVISQKPSRDICQRGTSLTIQCQVDSQVTMMFWYRQQPGQSLTLIATANQGSEATYESGFVIDKFPISRPNLTFSTLTVSNMSPEDSSIYLCSVEIRPGPWETEAFFGQGTRLTVV.

This chain connects TRBV2 to TRBJ2-1; TRBD1 might be the D (6 bases). Trimming stripped 3 bases from V and 4 bases from J, with 10 bases between. The CDR3 is made up of 14 amino acids. CDR1 is SNHLY, CDR2 FYNNEI, per germline. The DNA for the CDR3 is TGTGCCAGCAGTGACAGGACAGAATACAATGAGCAGTTCTTC. It codes for CASSDRTEYNEQFF.

This sequence joins TRBV28 and TRBJ2-7; a weak D match, TRBD2 (6 bases). This CDR3 has 15 amino acids. Between the trimmed V and J ends, which lost 4 bases and 3 bases, there was a span of 16 bases. Per germline, CDR1 MDHEN and CDR2 SYDVKM. The CDR3 spells CASSSGTPPRYEQYF. For the CDR3, the DNA is TGTGCCAGCAGTTCTGGGACTCCGCCGCGCTACGAGCAGTACTTC.

The rearrangement joins TRBV9 to TRBJ1-2; TRBD1 is a possible D gene (5 bases). CDR3 length: 15 amino acids. CDR1 and CDR2 (germline): SGDLS, YYNGEE. V shed 3 bases and J shed 2 bases, with 14 bases lying between them. This chain's CDR3 is CASSGSGTDNYGYTF. In nucleotides, the CDR3 is TGTGCCAGCAGCGGTTCCGGGACGGACAACTATGGCTACACCTTC.

This clone was recorded only once. This sequence joins TRBV18 and TRBJ2-1; the D gene is possibly TRBD2 (6 bases). The length of the CDR3 is 16 residues. The germline V and J ends were trimmed by 0 bases and 8 bases, with 17 bases remaining between them. Per the germline V gene, CDR1 is KGHSH and CDR2 is LQKENI. The CDR3 is CASSPPTSWTIDEQFF. CDR3 sequence (DNA): TGTGCCAGCTCACCACCGACTTCTTGGACTATCGATGAGCAGTTCTTC.

The genes are TRBV6-6 and TRBJ2-2; D call uncertain. V was trimmed by 2 bases and J by 5 bases, leaving 9 bases between them. This CDR3 comprises 14 residues. Germline V lookup: CDR1 MNHNY, CDR2 SVGAGI (reference sequence). The CDR3 DNA reads as TGTGCCAGCAGTTACCTTGCAGTTACCGGGGAGCTGTTTTTT. It encodes CASSYLAVTGELFF.

This clone has ten or more counts. The same CDR3 also results from other DNA sequences found in this sample. This rearrangement joins TRBV18 to TRBJ2-5; D is unresolved. The germline V gene encodes CDR1 KGHSH and CDR2 LQKENI. V was pared by 6 bases and J by 0 bases, with 8 bases between. The CDR3 spans 13 residues. CDR3 protein: CASSGPNQETQYF. In DNA, the CDR3 is TGTGCCAGCTCTGGACCGAACCAAGAGACCCAGTACTTC. The full variable domain, with the rest looked up from reference TRBV18 and TRBJ2-5, is NAGVMQNPRHLVRRRGQEARLRCSPMKGHSHVYWYRQLPEEGLKFMVYLQKENIIDESGMPKERFSAEFPKEGPSILRIQQVVRGDSAAYFCASSGPNQETQYFGPGTRLLVL.

The J gene is TRBJ1-1, the V gene TRBV28; 7 nucleotides line up with TRBD1. The CDR3 is 16 amino acids. The germline V gene has CDR1 MDHEN and CDR2 SYDVKM. J lost 5 bases, V lost 5 bases, and 14 bases had no gene match. The CDR3, as DNA: TGTGCCAGCAGTCCCGGGACAGCCGGAGGAATTACTGAAGCTTTCTTT. This sequence encodes CASSPGTAGGITEAFF. The whole variable domain, filled in from reference TRBV28 and TRBJ1-1, reads DVKVTQSSRYLVKRTGEKVFLECVQDMDHENMFWYRQDPGLGLRLIYFSYDVKMKEKGDIPEGYSVSREKKERFSLILESASTNQTSMYLCASSPGTAGGITEAFFGQGTRLTVV.

This clone has more than one count but fewer than ten. The V gene is TRBV6-5, the J gene TRBJ1-3, with a tentative D call TRBD1 (6 bases). The CDR3 sequence is 15 residues long. Germline V CDR1 and CDR2: MNHEY, SVGAGI. The V end was cut by 3 bases, the J end by 6 bases, with 15 bases between. The CDR3 coding sequence is TGTGCCAGCAGTTATGGGGGGCTCGGCCAAAACACCATATATTTT. The encoded protein is CASSYGGLGQNTIYF.

The gene calls are TRBV7-2 and TRBJ2-2; D may be TRBD2 (7 bases). The CDR3 has 17 amino acids. In germline, CDR1 is SGHTA, CDR2 FQGNSA. The V end was cut by 5 bases, the J end by 6 bases, with 22 bases between. The CDR3 bases are TGTGCCAGCAGCGTAAGAACGGGGGGCACGGGCGCCGGGGAGCTGTTTTTT. This encodes CASSVRTGGTGAGELFF.